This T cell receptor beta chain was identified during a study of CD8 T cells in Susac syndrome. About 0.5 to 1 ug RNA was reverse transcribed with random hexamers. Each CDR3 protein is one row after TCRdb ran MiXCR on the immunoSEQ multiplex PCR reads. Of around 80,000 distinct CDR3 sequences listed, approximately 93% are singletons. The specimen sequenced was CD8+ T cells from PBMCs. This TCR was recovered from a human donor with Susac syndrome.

The CDR3 reads CASSQELRTDTQYF. In DNA form, the CDR3 reads TGTGCCAGCAGCCAGGAACTTCGCACAGATACGCAGTATTTT. This chain joins TRBV6-5 and TRBJ2-3, with D hard to call. The CDR3 has 14 amino acids. Germline CDR1 is MNHEY and CDR2 is SVGAGI. V lost 6 bases, J lost 1 base, and 11 bases lay in between.